In its sample, the clone carrying this T cell receptor (beta chain) was seen many times. The sample belongs to a study of blood T cell repertoires in COVID-19. Study at large: From T cells, B-cell-depleted T cells, or PBMCs came the material, which was cDNA or gDNA.

Sequenced by immunoSEQ multiplex PCR; TCRdb stores in-frame clones only, minus some. The sample includes fewer than 150,000 clones, roughly four fifths seen only once; the top ten take 5% to 7.5%. V was shortened by 5 bases and J by 12 bases, with 16 bases between the two germline ends. The germline CDR1 and CDR2 sequences are SEHNR and FQNEAQ (reference sequence). The CDR3 length is 12 residues. The genes are TRBV7-9 and TRBJ1-2; D perhaps matches TRBD1 (5 bases). The clonotype comes from a human donor in a cohort sampled during active COVID-19. Sequenced input: peripheral blood. The CDR3, as DNA: TGTGCCAGCAGCCAGGGAAGCGGGCGCCACACCTTC. Protein sequence: CASSQGSGRHTF. The full variable domain, its missing parts supplied by reference TRBV7-9 and TRBJ1-2, is DTGVSQNPRHKITKRGQNVTFRCDPISEHNRLYWYRQTLGQGPEFLTYFQNEAQLEKSRLLSDRFSAERPKGSFSTLEIQRTEQGDSAMYLCASSQGSGRHTFGSGTRLTVV.